The 22 T cell receptor beta chains below were found in one sample sequenced in a study of spatial heterogeneity in lung cancer. MiXCR, applied by TCRdb to the 5' RACE reads, yields one record per CDR3 protein. The table lists some 78,000 distinct CDR3 sequences, around 7.3% of them singletons. Time point noted: sample taken at primary tumor resection. Sequencing was performed on PBMCs, taken at surgery. The receptors were gathered from a male donor with early-stage non-small cell lung cancer.

This sequence joins TRBV20-1 and TRBJ1-2; D may be TRBD1 (6 bases). This CDR3 has 15 residues. Looked up from germline, CDR1 is DFQATT and CDR2 is SNEGSKA (reference sequence). V was shortened by 1 base and J by 8 bases, with 20 bases between the two germline ends. The CDR3 reads CSARASPRGPGGYTF. The CDR3, as DNA: TGCAGTGCTAGAGCCAGCCCCAGGGGACCGGGGGGCTACACCTTC.

This clonotype has a count of ten or more. The rearrangement joins TRBV4-3 to TRBJ1-2, with 7 bases fitting TRBD1. V dropped 1 base and J dropped 4; count of bases not matched to a gene: 15. Germline values: CDR1 LGHNA, CDR2 YSLEER. The CDR3 covers 18 residues. DNA of the CDR3: TGCGCCAGCAGCCAAGCTGTACTGGAGGGGGCTTTCAGCTATGGCTACACCTTC. This encodes CASSQAVLEGAFSYGYTF.

This clonotype has a count of ten or more. The chain is built from TRBV28 and TRBJ2-4; D unresolved. Germline values: CDR1 MDHEN, CDR2 SYDVKM. The CDR3 has 15 amino acids. Trimming removed 3 bases at V and 3 bases at J, with 12 bases between. CDR3 bases: TGTGCCAGCAGTTTGCCTCTCTCGGGCAAAAACATTCAGTACTTC. This encodes CASSLPLSGKNIQYF.

There are many counts of this clonotype. This CDR3 is CASSTVDRGYEQYF. The CDR3 coding sequence is TGTGCCAGTAGTACCGTGGACAGGGGCTACGAGCAGTACTTC. The V gene is TRBV19, the J gene TRBJ2-7; 9 bases map to TRBD1. V lost 4 bases to trimming and J lost 3 bases; unmatched junction nucleotides: 4. This CDR3 has 14 residues. Germline lookup yields CDR1 LNHDA and CDR2 SQIVND (reference sequence).

This clonotype occurred many times. This rearrangement joins TRBV5-1 to TRBJ2-1, with 12 bases that match TRBD2. The CDR3 is 15 amino acids. The germline V gene has CDR1 SGHRS and CDR2 YFSETQ. Germline trimming cut 4 bases from V and 8 bases from J; bases unmatched to any gene: 7. CDR3 nucleotide sequence: TGCGCCAGCAGCCCTCGACTAGCGGGAGCGGATGAGCAGTTCTTC. Its translation is CASSPRLAGADEQFF.

This clonotype was seen more than once but under ten times. The V call is TRBV30, the J call TRBJ1-2; a possible D gene is TRBD1 (5 bases). The V gene's germline CDR1 is GTSNPN and CDR2 SVGIG (reference sequence). Trimming stripped 4 bases from V and 5 bases from J, with 20 bases between. The CDR3 is 15 residues long. The CDR3 DNA reads as TGTGCCTGGACCACCTCCCGTGGGGCAGCTTATGGCTACACCTTC. Its protein is CAWTTSRGAAYGYTF.

The chain joins TRBV6-6 to TRBJ2-3; 11 bases match TRBD2. The germline V gene encodes CDR1 MNHNY and CDR2 SVGAGI (reference sequence). V was pared by 6 bases and J by 5 bases, with 4 bases of the junction left unmatched. The CDR3 is 14 residues long. The CDR3 reads CASRLAGAVDTQYF. Written as DNA, the CDR3 is TGTGCCAGCAGACTAGCGGGAGCCGTAGATACGCAGTATTTT.

The table lists this clonotype with many counts. The gene calls are TRBV7-3 and TRBJ2-1; the D is unclear. The V end lost 4 bases, the J end lost 7 bases, and 5 bases lay between the germline ends. Germline-derived CDR1 and CDR2 are SGHTA and FQGTGA. The length of the CDR3 is 11 residues. The CDR3 sequence is CASSYKNEQFF. CDR3 coding DNA: TGTGCCAGCAGCTATAAAAATGAGCAGTTCTTC.

This clonotype was recorded at least ten times. This rearrangement joins TRBV11-1 to TRBJ2-7; D perhaps matches TRBD2 (6 bases). There are 15 residues in the CDR3. The V end was cut by 1 base, the J end by 6 bases, with 16 bases between. From germline, CDR1 is SGHAT and CDR2 FQDESV (reference sequence). In DNA form, the CDR3 reads TGTGCCAGCAGCTTAGGAGCTAACGCGGGAACCGAGCAGTACTTC. Amino acid sequence: CASSLGANAGTEQYF.

This clonotype was recorded a few times. V gene TRBV6-2 or TRBV6-3 combines with J gene TRBJ2-1; unclear D gene. CDR1 is MNHEY and CDR2 is SVGEGT in the germline V gene. The CDR3 covers 13 residues. Trimming took off 3 bases at V and 7 bases at J, with 10 bases between the two ends. CDR3 DNA: TGTGCCAGCAGTTATAGTACGAGTAATGAGCAGTTCTTC. The encoded protein is CASSYSTSNEQFF.

This clonotype was observed at least ten times. V gene TRBV20-1 combines with J gene TRBJ1-6; D is unresolved. V lost 4 bases and J 6 bases, leaving 10 bases between the germline ends. The CDR3 loop spans 13 amino acids. Germline CDR1 reads DFQATT; CDR2 reads SNEGSKA (reference sequence). The CDR3: CSATRAVNSPLHF. CDR3 coding DNA: TGCAGTGCTACTCGGGCCGTTAATTCACCCCTCCACTTT.

The V and J genes are TRBV5-1 and TRBJ2-1; 11 nucleotides line up with TRBD2. The CDR3 length is 16 residues. The J segment lost 3 bases and the V segment lost 5 bases, leaving 7 bases of the junction unmatched. Germline loops: CDR1 SGHRS, CDR2 YFSETQ. The CDR3 nucleotides read TGCGCCAGCAGAACCCCGACTAGCGGGAACTACAATGAGCAGTTCTTC. Encoded protein: CASRTPTSGNYNEQFF.

This clonotype was detected only a few times. This sequence joins TRBV18 and TRBJ2-7; TRBD2 aligns across 10 bases. Germline CDR1 KGHSH, CDR2 LQKENI. The CDR3 has 15 residues. Unmatched junction bases numbered 6, after V lost 2 bases and J lost 5 bases. The CDR3 loop reads CASSPSLAGRDEQYF. The CDR3 DNA is TGTGCCAGCTCACCATCACTAGCGGGACGTGACGAGCAGTACTTC.

This clonotype was picked up many times. V and J are TRBV10-3 and TRBJ1-1; TRBD1 agrees at 8 bases. V dropped 4 bases and J dropped 4; count of bases not matched to a gene: 5. CDR1 is ENHRY and CDR2 is SYGVKD in the germline V gene. This CDR3 is built from 14 residues. The CDR3 here is CAISGIQGATEAFF. The DNA for the CDR3 is TGTGCCATCAGTGGTATTCAGGGGGCCACTGAAGCTTTCTTT.

This clonotype was seen more than once but under ten times. The CDR3 loop reads CASSPKSLGQGNRDRDEQYF. DNA for the CDR3: TGTGCCAGCTCACCGAAATCGTTGGGACAGGGGAACCGGGACAGGGACGAGCAGTACTTC. This chain links TRBV18 with TRBJ2-7, with 10 bases matching TRBD1. The CDR3 spans 20 residues. After removal of 3 bases from V and 5 bases from J, the junction contained 22 bases not matched to a gene. Germline V gene sequence: CDR1 KGHSH, CDR2 LQKENI.

The chain couples TRBV25-1 to TRBJ2-7, with D perhaps matching TRBD1 or TRBD2 (5 bases each). The CDR3 is 12 residues long. CDR1 is MGHDK and CDR2 is SYGVNS in the germline V gene. Trimming stripped 4 bases from V and 5 bases from J, with 9 bases between. The CDR3 loop reads CASSAGPHEQYF. As DNA, the CDR3 is TGTGCCAGCAGTGCGGGGCCCCACGAGCAGTACTTC.

This clonotype occurred a few times. The rearrangement uses TRBV18 and TRBJ2-5; TRBD2 is a possible D gene (6 bases). The CDR3 is 15 residues long. Looked up from germline, CDR1 is KGHSH and CDR2 is LQKENI. The ends were cut back, 2 bases at V and 2 bases at J, with 12 bases in the middle. The DNA for the CDR3 is TGTGCCAGCTCACCAGGGGACTTAACGCAAGAGACCCAGTACTTC. Residues: CASSPGDLTQETQYF.

This clonotype was recorded many times. The gene calls are TRBV9 and TRBJ1-1; D is undetermined. The germline CDR1 and CDR2 sequences are SGDLS and YYNGEE. The CDR3 contains 15 residues. V was trimmed by 0 bases and J by 0 bases, leaving 9 bases between them. Here the CDR3 reads CASSVGKGVNTEAFF. The CDR3 DNA is TGTGCCAGCAGCGTAGGCAAGGGAGTGAACACTGAAGCTTTCTTT. The full variable domain, with the rest looked up from reference TRBV9 and TRBJ1-1, is DSGVTQTPKHLITATGQRVTLRCSPRSGDLSVYWYQQSLDQGLQFLIQYYNGEERAKGNILERFSAQQFPDLHSELNLSSLELGDSALYFCASSVGKGVNTEAFFGQGTRLTVV.

This clonotype was seen more than once but under ten times. The rearrangement uses TRBV5-1 and TRBJ2-5; D gene unclear. Germline CDR1 reads SGHRS; CDR2 reads YFSETQ. The CDR3 is made up of 13 amino acids. Trimming took off 0 bases at V and 5 bases at J, with 8 bases between the two ends. In DNA, the CDR3 is TGCGCCAGCAGCTTGGGGTTCGGGGAGACCCAGTACTTC. Its translation: CASSLGFGETQYF. The full variable domain, rest sourced from reference TRBV5-1 and TRBJ2-5, is KAGVTQTPRYLIKTRGQQVTLSCSPISGHRSVSWYQQTPGQGLQFLFEYFSETQRNKGNFPGRFSGRQFSNSRSEMNVSTLELGDSALYLCASSLGFGETQYFGPGTRLLVL.

This clonotype has at least ten counts. The chain is built from TRBV7-2 and TRBJ1-3, with TRBD1 matching 8 bases. CDR1 SGHTA and CDR2 FQGNSA come from the germline V gene. The CDR3 runs to 15 residues. Trimming cost V 0 bases and J 4 bases; bases outside gene matches: 2. The DNA for the CDR3 is TGTGCCAGCAGCTTAGCGACAGGGGAGGGAAACACCATATATTTT. It encodes CASSLATGEGNTIYF.

This clonotype was seen many times. V is TRBV2 and J is TRBJ2-5, with TRBD2 identical over 7 bases. The CDR3 has 16 amino acids. The trim removed 6 bases at V and 0 bases at J, leaving 10 bases unmatched. The germline gives CDR1 SNHLY, CDR2 FYNNEI. The CDR3 protein is CASSPLFTSDQETQYF. DNA of the CDR3: TGTGCCAGCAGCCCCCTCTTTACTAGCGACCAAGAGACCCAGTACTTC.

This clonotype was counted many times. The DNA of the CDR3 is TGTGCCAGCAGCCCCGGCTACCAAGAGGGAGATACGCAGTATTTT. Amino acids: CASSPGYQEGDTQYF. The chain has TRBV7-2 and TRBJ2-3; possible D gene TRBD2, 5 bases. CDR3 size: 15 residues. The germline gives CDR1 SGHTA, CDR2 FQGNSA. V was pared by 5 bases and J by 5 bases, with 17 bases between.